Presented here are 32 T cell receptor beta chains from one specimen sequenced in a study of breast tumors, draining lymph nodes, adjacent tissues listed by TCRdb under 2016. Library prep was done by multiplex PCR. The instrument was an Illumina HiSeq 2000. In TCRdb, the public reads were trimmed at Q25 with fastp and aligned with MiXCR, with productive beta chains retained. All rows with the same CDR3 protein become a single entry with the most common DNA and genes. The sample contains fewer than 85,000 distinct CDR3 sequences, roughly a fifth of them found a single time. The ten largest account for 2% to 3% of the sample. The lymph node samples were taken from the axillary draining lymph nodes of breast cancer patients. The specimen was axillary lymph node tissue. The receptors originated from a female donor with breast cancer. Some clones in this sample may be carry-over from other donors' samples.

This clonotype was seen ten or more times. This chain links TRBV6-1 with TRBJ1-2; D call uncertain. V lost 2 bases to trimming and J lost 4 bases, with 8 bases between them. Germline V gene sequence: CDR1 MNHNS, CDR2 SASEGT. This CDR3 comprises 13 residues. CDR3 sequence reads: CASSESPGYGYTF. The DNA of the CDR3 is TGTGCCAGCAGTGAATCTCCGGGCTATGGCTACACCTTC.

The chain's CDR3 is CARTPSGYLQETQYF. CDR3 nucleotide sequence: TGTGCCAGAACCCCTAGCGGGTACCTTCAAGAGACCCAGTACTTC. V usage is TRBV27 and J usage is TRBJ2-5; 8 bases are a match to TRBD2. CDR3 length equals 15 residues. V was pared by 9 bases and J by 2 bases, with 11 bases of the junction left unmatched. The germline CDR1 and CDR2 sequences are MNHEY and SMNVEV (reference sequence).

The chain is built from TRBV3-1 and TRBJ2-7, with 7 bases lining up with TRBD2. Germline V gene lookup returns CDR1 LGHDT and CDR2 YNNKEL (reference sequence). After removal of 4 bases from V and 2 bases from J, the junction contained 14 bases not matched to a gene. This CDR3 is 17 amino acids long. CDR3 sequence reads: CASSRRSSGTKPYEQYF. CDR3 nucleotides: TGTGCCAGCAGCCGGCGTTCAAGCGGGACTAAGCCCTACGAGCAGTACTTC.

V usage is TRBV27 and J usage is TRBJ1-2, with D possibly matching TRBD1 (5 bases). The CDR3 length is 15 residues. V dropped 5 bases and J dropped 4 bases, with 17 bases sitting between them. Germline values: CDR1 MNHEY, CDR2 SMNVEV (reference sequence). Here the CDR3 DNA reads TGTGCCAGCAGTCCGGCGACAGCTCCTATCTATGGCTACACCTTC. Amino acid sequence: CASSPATAPIYGYTF.

This clonotype was counted at least ten times. The V call is TRBV6-1, the J call TRBJ2-1; 8 nucleotides match TRBD2. Germline V gene lookup returns CDR1 MNHNS and CDR2 SASEGT. The junction had 12 bases not matched to a gene; V was cut back by 8 bases and J by 0 bases. This CDR3 region has 17 residues. This CDR3 is CASFGLAGLSSYNEQFF. CDR3 DNA: TGTGCCAGCTTCGGGCTAGCGGGCCTTAGCTCCTACAATGAGCAGTTCTTC.

This clonotype was observed many times. The chain carries TRBV20-1 and TRBJ2-2; 14 nucleotides match TRBD2. CDR1 is DFQATT and CDR2 is SNEGSKA in the germline V gene (reference sequence). V shed 6 bases, J shed 6 bases, and the junction held 9 bases outside the gene matches. This CDR3 has 16 amino acids. CDR3 DNA sequence: TGCAGTGCCGAGGGACTAGCGGGAGCGGTTCCCGGGGAGCTGTTTTTT. This translates into CSAEGLAGAVPGELFF.

This clonotype occurred many times. The chain joins TRBV20-1 to TRBJ2-2; 11 positions match TRBD2. The CDR3 totals 14 residues. The germline CDR1 and CDR2 sequences are DFQATT and SNEGSKA (reference sequence). V shed 1 base, J shed 5 bases, and the junction held 0 bases outside the gene matches. The CDR3 spells CSARGLAGTGELFF. CDR3 nucleotide sequence: TGCAGTGCTAGAGGACTAGCGGGGACCGGGGAGCTGTTTTTT.

With regard to this clonotype: This may stem from a read error, because a much larger clone lies one nucleotide away. The chain is built from TRBV5-1 and TRBJ2-1; weak D call: TRBD1 (6 bases). V was clipped by 5 bases and J by 9 bases, with 12 bases between them. The CDR3 sequence is 12 residues long. Germline assignment: CDR1 SGHRS and CDR2 YFSETQ. The DNA for the CDR3 is TGCGCCAGCAGTACTCAGGGGTGTGAGCAGTTCTTC. Translation: CASSTQGCEQFF.

This clonotype was seen repeatedly, ten times or more. The chain carries TRBV20-1 and TRBJ1-3; D may be TRBD1 (6 bases). The germline CDR1 and CDR2 sequences are DFQATT and SNEGSKA (reference sequence). The CDR3 runs to 15 residues. V shed 0 bases and J shed 3 bases, with 12 bases lying between them. The CDR3 is CSARDLLDSGNTIYF. The CDR3, as DNA: TGCAGTGCTAGAGATTTGCTGGACAGTGGAAACACCATATATTTT.

At least ten counts were recorded for this clonotype. The CDR3 spells CASSFGETYNEQFF. Here the CDR3 DNA reads TGCGCCAGCAGCTTTGGGGAAACTTACAATGAGCAGTTCTTC. This chain uses TRBV5-1 with TRBJ2-1; no definite D call. Per the germline V gene, CDR1 is SGHRS and CDR2 is YFSETQ. The CDR3 is 14 residues long. V lost 2 bases, J lost 4 bases, and 10 bases lay in between.

In its sample, this clonotype was seen a few times. The rearrangement joins TRBV28 to TRBJ1-6, with a weak D call TRBD1 (6 bases). Looked up from germline, CDR1 is MDHEN and CDR2 is SYDVKM. This CDR3 has 15 amino acids. V was cut by 2 bases and J by 5 bases, with 10 bases left in between. CDR3 sequence (DNA): TGTGCCAGCAGTTTAGGACAGACCGATAATTCACCCCTCCACTTT. Protein product: CASSLGQTDNSPLHF.

This clonotype has a count of ten or more. The CDR3 DNA follows: TGTGCCAGCAGTCTGGGCAGGGGAAGGGGGGAGCAGTTCTTC. It specifies CASSLGRGRGEQFF. The chain recombines TRBV28 with TRBJ2-1; possible D gene TRBD1, 6 bases. This CDR3 has 14 amino acids. Trimming stripped 5 bases from V and 10 bases from J, with 18 bases between. Looked up from germline, CDR1 is MDHEN and CDR2 is SYDVKM.

This clonotype showed up many times. The CDR3 DNA follows: TGCAGTGCTAGAGATCAGGGGGGAAGCACAGATACGCAGTATTTT. Its protein product is CSARDQGGSTDTQYF. The V gene is TRBV20-1, the J gene TRBJ2-3; tentative D call: TRBD1 (7 bases). V was clipped by 0 bases and J by 0 bases, with 10 bases between them. The CDR3 extends over 15 amino acids. Germline CDR1 reads DFQATT; CDR2 reads SNEGSKA (reference sequence).

In this sample, this clonotype turned up many times. The CDR3 loop is CASSLDPLAGGPRYHEQYF. CDR3 bases: TGTGCCAGCAGCTTAGATCCCCTAGCGGGAGGGCCAAGGTACCACGAGCAGTACTTC. The genes are TRBV11-2 and TRBJ2-7; 12 bases are shared with TRBD2. Germline CDR1 and CDR2: SGHAT and FQNNGV. The J segment lost 5 bases and the V segment lost 0 bases, leaving 14 bases of the junction unmatched. The CDR3 runs to 19 residues.

Worth noting for this clonotype: A clone one base away is much larger, so this may be a read error. The J gene is TRBJ2-5, the V gene TRBV9, with a tentative D call TRBD1 (6 bases). There are 15 residues in the CDR3. Germline CDR1 and CDR2: SGDLS and YYNGEE. In DNA form, the CDR3 reads TGTGCCAGCGGCGTTGGCGTGGGGGCCTGGGAGACCCAGTACTTC. Its protein product is CASGVGVGAWETQYF. The whole variable domain, remainder taken from reference TRBV9 and TRBJ2-5, is DSGVTQTPKHLITATGQRVTLRCSPRSGDLSVYWYQQSLDQGLQFLIQYYNGEERAKGNILERFSAQQFPDLHSELNLSSLELGDSALYFCASGVGVGAWETQYFGPGTRLLVL.

This clonotype has a count of ten or more. J is TRBJ2-1 and V is TRBV11-2; D is uncertain. V was clipped by 5 bases and J by 11 bases, with 16 bases between them. CDR1 is SGHAT and CDR2 is FQNNGV in the germline V gene. This CDR3 is 13 amino acids long. In nucleotides, the CDR3 is TGTGCCAGCAGCACCCACGGTGGGATGAAGCAGTTCTTC. Translation gives CASSTHGGMKQFF.

This clonotype showed up many times. The rearrangement joins TRBV6-1 to TRBJ2-2; the D is unclear. V was clipped by 7 bases and J by 0 bases, with 9 bases between them. This CDR3 contains 14 residues. Germline values: CDR1 MNHNS, CDR2 SASEGT. For the CDR3, the DNA is TGTGCCAGCATACCCTCAACGAACACCGGGGAGCTGTTTTTT. Translated, it gives CASIPSTNTGELFF.

At least ten counts were recorded for this clonotype. This sequence joins TRBV7-2 and TRBJ2-2, with TRBD1 matching over 10 bases. Trimming at V came to 5 bases and at J to 5 bases, leaving 5 bases not matched to a gene. The CDR3 has 15 residues. Germline CDR1 and CDR2: SGHTA and FQGNSA. The CDR3 DNA reads TGTGCCAGCAGCCCCAGGACAGGGGGAACCGGGGAGCTGTTTTTT. Residues: CASSPRTGGTGELFF.

As concerns this clonotype: Just one base apart from a much larger clone, this may be a read error. The chain has TRBV12-3 or TRBV12-4 and TRBJ2-3; TRBD2 aligns across 7 bases. J lost 0 bases, V lost 5 bases, and 17 bases had no gene match. This CDR3 region has 19 residues. CDR3 region: CASSIYLSGGPISTDTQYF. In DNA form, the CDR3 reads TGTGCCAGCAGTATATACCTATCGGGAGGCCCCATTAGCACAGATACGCAGTATTTT.

This clonotype was recorded at least ten times. The chain employs TRBV7-2 and TRBJ2-7; TRBD1 matches 7 bases. Germline values: CDR1 SGHTA, CDR2 FQGNSA. V was pared by 1 base and J by 2 bases, with 2 bases of the junction left unmatched. This CDR3 spans 14 amino acids. CDR3 region: CASSLDRGPYEQYF. In DNA form, the CDR3 reads TGTGCCAGCAGCTTAGACAGGGGTCCCTACGAGCAGTACTTC.

As to this clonotype: Since a much larger clone is just one base distant, this may be a read error. The gene calls are TRBV19 and TRBJ1-2, with 10 bases aligning to TRBD1. Germline V CDR1 and CDR2: LNHDA, SQIVND (reference sequence). Trimming cost V 8 bases and J 1 base; bases outside gene matches: 7. The CDR3 extends over 15 amino acids. CDR3 sequence reads: CASGSRTGGNYGYTF. The DNA of the CDR3 is TGTGCCAGTGGTTCGAGGACAGGGGGTAACTATGGCTACACCTTC. The variable domain in full, with the rest retrieved from reference TRBV19 and TRBJ1-2, is DGGITQSPKYLFRKEGQNVTLSCEQNLNHDAMYWYRQDPGQGLRLIYYSQIVNDFQKGDIAEGYSVSREKKESFPLTVTSAQKNPTAFYLCASGSRTGGNYGYTFGSGTRLTVV.

This clonotype was picked up many times. The junction and the germline gene differ at one end; a read error may be behind it. This chain links TRBV12-3 or TRBV12-4 with TRBJ2-1, with 9 positions matching TRBD2. The CDR3 length is 15 residues. CDR3 sequence: CASTLAGVSYNEQFF. The CDR3 region has the DNA TGTGCCAGCACTTTAGCGGGAGTATCCTACAATGAGCAGTTCTTC.

This clonotype was counted between two and nine times. This may come from a read error, since a much larger clone is one base off. The V gene is TRBV20-1, the J gene TRBJ2-1; tentative D call: TRBD2 (6 bases). Trimming left V 0 bases short and J 9 bases short, with 12 bases between. Germline loops: CDR1 DFQATT, CDR2 SNEGSKA (reference sequence). The CDR3 runs to 13 residues. As DNA, the CDR3 is TGCAGTGCTAGAGATCTTGACGGGAGTGAGCAGTTCTTC. Protein sequence: CSARDLDGSEQFF.

The CDR3: CASSLSGLSGQPQHF. The CDR3 DNA is TGTGCCAGCAGTTTATCGGGGCTCAGCGGTCAGCCCCAGCATTTT. V gene TRBV27 combines with J gene TRBJ1-5; TRBD1 might be the D (5 bases). Trimming stripped 0 bases from V and 6 bases from J, with 12 bases between. The CDR3 is 15 residues long. CDR1 is MNHEY and CDR2 is SMNVEV in the germline V gene (reference sequence).

This clonotype was observed many times. The rearrangement uses TRBV6-5 and TRBJ2-7; TRBD1 matches 9 bases. Germline values: CDR1 MNHEY, CDR2 SVGAGI. Trimming cost V 6 bases and J 7 bases; bases outside gene matches: 16. The CDR3 is 16 amino acids. CDR3 protein: CASRRTPGTGSAEQYF. The CDR3 region has the DNA TGTGCCAGCAGACGCACCCCCGGGACAGGGTCAGCGGAGCAGTACTTC.

This clonotype was counted ten times or more. The CDR3 region has the DNA TGTGCCAGCAGTTCCTTCTCCCCCGGGACAGGGAAGGGCTACACCTTC. This sequence encodes CASSSFSPGTGKGYTF. This sequence joins TRBV12-3 or TRBV12-4 and TRBJ1-2; 9 bases are shared with TRBD1. With V trimmed by 4 bases and J by 8 bases, 14 bases remained unmatched. This CDR3 is 16 amino acids long.

The sample holds many counts of this clonotype. This rearrangement joins TRBV14 to TRBJ2-7; 9 bases are shared with TRBD1. The CDR3 extends over 17 amino acids. J lost 7 bases, V lost 0 bases, and 13 bases had no gene match. Germline V CDR1 and CDR2: SGHDN, FVKESK. The CDR3 nucleotides are TGTGCCAGCAGCCAAGATCGCGGGGACAGGGAGTTTGGGGAGCAGTACTTC. Residues: CASSQDRGDREFGEQYF.

This clonotype was picked up many times. V usage is TRBV5-1 and J usage is TRBJ2-3; TRBD2 matches 10 bases. CDR1 and CDR2 (germline): SGHRS, YFSETQ. CDR3 length: 16 amino acids. V was pared by 2 bases and J by 0 bases, with 3 bases of the junction left unmatched. The CDR3 DNA follows: TGCGCCAGCAGCTTCCCGACTAGCGGGAGCACAGATACGCAGTATTTT. This translates into CASSFPTSGSTDTQYF.

This clonotype was seen a handful of times. The chain combines TRBV30 with TRBJ2-1; 7 bases agree with TRBD2. This CDR3 is 16 amino acids long. V shed 3 bases, J shed 2 bases, and the junction held 10 bases outside the gene matches. CDR1 is GTSNPN and CDR2 is SVGIG in the germline V gene (reference sequence). DNA for the CDR3: TGTGCCTGGAGGGGGGGGTCGGGAAAAACCTACAATGAGCAGTTCTTC. Residues: CAWRGGSGKTYNEQFF. Based on the CDR3 plus reference TRBV30 and TRBJ2-1, the full variable domain is SQTIHQWPATLVQPVGSPLSLECTVEGTSNPNLYWYRQAAGRGLQLLFYSVGIGQISSEVPQNLSASRPQDRQFILSSKKLLLSDSGFYLCAWRGGSGKTYNEQFFGPGTRLTVL.

This clonotype was found many times. The chain couples TRBV20-1 to TRBJ2-7; no clear D. This CDR3 comprises 13 residues. Germline V CDR1 and CDR2: DFQATT, SNEGSKA (reference sequence). With 1 base removed from V and 0 bases from J, the gap between germline ends came to 7 bases. CDR3 nucleotides: TGCAGTGCTAGAGTTGCGAGCTCCTACGAGCAGTACTTC. Residues: CSARVASSYEQYF.

This clonotype was observed many times. V gene TRBV19 combines with J gene TRBJ1-5; 7 bases are shared with TRBD1. The germline CDR1 and CDR2 sequences are LNHDA and SQIVND (reference sequence). The CDR3 is 15 amino acids. The J segment lost 7 bases and the V segment lost 4 bases, leaving 10 bases of the junction unmatched. CDR3 loop: CASSTKTGSGQPQHF. In DNA, the CDR3 is TGTGCCAGTAGTACTAAGACAGGGTCTGGACAGCCCCAGCATTTT.

The sample holds many counts of this clonotype. One junction end disagrees with the germline gene, perhaps due to a read error. This chain uses TRBV7-9 with TRBJ2-7, with D tentatively TRBD1 (6 bases). The CDR3 sequence is 12 residues long. Germline V gene lookup returns CDR1 SEHNR and CDR2 FQNEAQ (reference sequence). The CDR3 DNA reads as TGTGCCAGCAGCTCCCCCGGGACAAAGCAACACTTC. Encoded protein: CASSSPGTKQHF.